The rows below give T cell receptor beta chains drawn from one sample of a study of cytomegalovirus exposure and HLA in healthy donors. Profiled with immunoSEQ multiplex PCR; TCRdb holds only in-frame clones, not every one. The table lists 200,000 or so clones, approximately 82% of them singletons. The sequenced sample consisted of PBMCs. The receptors here all came from a man aged 18 to 35 in good health and CMV-seronegative. CDR3s include the opening cysteine and the closing phenylalanine or tryptophan. D genes are given only for firm matches. Where a row states a size, it is once, few, many or the class of an expanded clone; other rows omit it.

j_call v_call clone_size d_call cdr3_aa cdr3_nt
TRBJ2-3 TRBV5-1 - - CASSLLAVNTDTQYF TGCGCCAGCAGCTTGTTAGCGGTAAACACAGATACGCAGTATTTT
TRBJ1-1 TRBV28 - TRBD1 CASGTGINTEAFF TGTGCCAGCGGGACAGGTATAAACACTGAAGCTTTCTTT
TRBJ1-2 TRBV6-5 - - CASSPAGGYGYTF TGTGCCAGCAGCCCGGCGGGTGGATATGGCTACACCTTC
TRBJ1-4 TRBV27 - - CASSFRFSEKLFF TGTGCCAGCAGTTTCAGGTTCTCAGAAAAACTGTTTTTT
TRBJ2-3 TRBV29-1 - - CSVEDRGRADTQYF TGCAGCGTTGAAGACAGGGGCCGGGCAGATACGCAGTATTTT
TRBJ2-2 TRBV29-1 - TRBD2 CSVRGGYTGELFF TGCAGCGTGCGGGGGGGATACACCGGGGAGCTGTTTTTT
TRBJ2-7 TRBV6-5 - TRBD2 CASSYSAGGNVYEQYF TGTGCCAGCAGTTACTCGGCGGGAGGAAATGTCTACGAGCAGTACTTC
TRBJ2-7 TRBV29-1 - TRBD2 CSVSGRVKDEQYF TGCAGCGTTAGCGGGAGGGTGAAGGACGAGCAGTACTTC
TRBJ2-7 TRBV28 - - CASSLGGGEQYF TGTGCCAGCAGTTTGGGCGGAGGCGAGCAGTACTTC
TRBJ1-4 TRBV18 - - CASSPPGSGNEKLFF TGTGCCAGCTCACCACCGGGCAGCGGTAATGAAAAACTGTTTTTT
TRBJ2-1 TRBV29-1 - TRBD2 CSGGRGRDNEQFF TGCAGCGGGGGCCGCGGGAGGGACAATGAGCAGTTCTTC
TRBJ2-2 TRBV18 - TRBD1 CASSSGQGGRNTGELFF TGTGCCAGCTCATCGGGACAGGGCGGTCGGAACACCGGGGAGCTGTTTTTT
TRBJ2-7 TRBV2 - TRBD2 CASSDSGSNEQYF TGTGCCAGCAGTGACAGCGGGAGCAACGAGCAGTACTTC
TRBJ2-7 TRBV5-8 - - CASSLQGGYEQYF TGTGCCAGCAGCCTTCAGGGGGGCTACGAGCAGTACTTC
TRBJ1-2 TRBV6-5 - TRBD1 CASSRRTGPYAGYTF TGTGCCAGCAGTCGGCGGACAGGGCCCTATGCTGGCTACACCTTC
TRBJ2-7 TRBV10-2 - TRBD2 CASRPLRDYGEQYF TGCGCCAGCAGGCCCCTAAGGGACTATGGCGAGCAGTACTTC
TRBJ2-7 TRBV11-2 - - CASSFQGFYEQYF TGTGCCAGCAGCTTTCAGGGGTTCTACGAGCAGTACTTC
TRBJ2-3 TRBV5-5 - - CASSWDMDTQYF TGTGCCAGCAGCTGGGACATGGATACGCAGTATTTT
TRBJ2-1 TRBV30 - - CAWAGRGNNEQFF TGTGCCTGGGCCGGCAGGGGTAACAATGAGCAGTTCTTC
TRBJ1-5 TRBV10-3 - TRBD1 CAISPQGDQPQHF TGTGCCATCAGTCCTCAGGGGGATCAGCCCCAGCATTTT
TRBJ2-5 TRBV11-2 - TRBD2 CASPREAQETQYF TGTGCCAGCCCCCGGGAGGCACAAGAGACCCAGTACTTC
TRBJ2-1 TRBV7-3 - TRBD1 CASSFGTDNEQFF TGTGCCAGCAGCTTCGGGACAGACAATGAGCAGTTCTTC
TRBJ2-1 TRBV5-1 - TRBD2 CASSPGWSGSGYNEQFF TGCGCCAGCAGCCCGGGATGGAGCGGGAGTGGCTACAATGAGCAGTTCTTC
TRBJ1-2 TRBV2 few TRBD1 CASSDRGTGVFGYTF TGTGCCAGCAGTGACCGCGGGACAGGGGTATTTGGCTACACCTTC
TRBJ2-5 TRBV29-1 - - CSVRTIGQETQYF TGCAGCGTTCGCACCATCGGCCAAGAGACCCAGTACTTC
TRBJ1-2 TRBV28 - - CASSLGGGTSDGYTF TGTGCCAGCAGTTTAGGGGGGGGGACTTCCGATGGCTACACCTTC
TRBJ2-3 TRBV7-2 - TRBD2 CASSTSGGSTDTQYF TGTGCCAGCAGCACCTCGGGAGGGAGCACAGATACGCAGTATTTT
TRBJ2-2 TRBV9 - TRBD1 CASSAQGANTGELFF TGTGCCAGCAGCGCACAGGGGGCGAACACCGGGGAGCTGTTTTTT
TRBJ2-7 TRBV5-6 once TRBD1 CASSQGTGTGYYEQYF TGTGCCAGCAGCCAAGGAACCGGGACAGGGTACTACGAGCAGTACTTC
TRBJ1-5 TRBV5-6 - - CASSWGDGLNQPQHF TGTGCCAGCAGCTGGGGGGACGGCTTAAATCAGCCCCAGCATTTT
TRBJ2-6 TRBV5-5 - - CASSLSSSGANVLTF TGTGCCAGCAGTCTCTCCAGCTCTGGGGCCAACGTCCTGACTTTC
TRBJ1-1 TRBV30 - - CAWSVRAGVTTTEAFF TGTGCCTGGAGTGTAAGGGCGGGGGTAACGACGACTGAAGCTTTCTTT
TRBJ2-7 TRBV5-4 - TRBD1 CASSEDRTYEQYF TGTGCCAGCAGCGAGGACAGGACCTACGAGCAGTACTTC
TRBJ1-3 TRBV10-1 - - CSTGYSGNTIYF TGCTCTACAGGGTACTCTGGAAACACCATATATTTT
TRBJ1-4 TRBV10-2 few - CASTDRTGFGEKLFF TGCGCCAGCACGGATCGAACAGGGTTCGGCGAAAAACTGTTTTTT
TRBJ1-1 TRBV18 few - CASSPDSLAGEAFF TGTGCCAGCTCACCTGATTCTCTGGCAGGGGAAGCTTTCTTT
TRBJ2-7 TRBV2 few - CASLGGLVNEQYF TGTGCCAGCTTGGGCGGGCTGGTCAACGAGCAGTACTTC
TRBJ1-5 TRBV4-1 - - CASSFLQGSNQPQHF TGCGCCAGCAGCTTCCTTCAGGGGAGCAATCAGCCCCAGCATTTT
TRBJ2-2 TRBV10-3 - - CAIKGSGKDTGELFF TGTGCCATCAAAGGGTCCGGGAAAGACACCGGGGAGCTGTTTTTT
TRBJ2-7 TRBV5-1 - TRBD2 CASSYQTSVPLGEQYF TGCGCCAGCAGCTACCAGACTAGCGTGCCCCTAGGGGAGCAGTACTTC
TRBJ2-7 TRBV19 few TRBD2 CASKPGGNSYEQYF TGTGCCAGTAAGCCGGGGGGGAACTCCTACGAGCAGTACTTC
TRBJ2-1 TRBV27 - TRBD2 CASSPGLAGEVEQFF TGTGCCAGCAGTCCCGGACTAGCGGGAGAAGTTGAGCAGTTCTTC
TRBJ1-2 TRBV4-1 - TRBD1 CASSQVSGTGGYTF TGCGCCAGCAGCCAAGTTTCAGGGACAGGAGGCTACACCTTC
TRBJ2-5 TRBV9 few - CASSAEGGETQYF TGTGCCAGCAGCGCCGAGGGTGGAGAGACCCAGTACTTC
TRBJ1-4 TRBV29-1 - - CSVGSATNEKLFF TGCAGCGTTGGTAGTGCAACTAATGAAAAACTGTTTTTT
TRBJ2-5 TRBV13 - - CASLARESEETQYF TGTGCCAGCCTAGCAAGGGAGTCGGAAGAGACCCAGTACTTC
TRBJ1-2 TRBV29-1 - - CSVGTDSYGYTF TGCAGCGTGGGGACGGACAGCTATGGCTACACCTTC
TRBJ2-7 TRBV11-2 - TRBD1 CASSARDSSYEQYF TGTGCCAGCAGCGCCCGGGACAGCTCCTACGAGCAGTACTTC
TRBJ2-7 TRBV18 - TRBD1 CASSLTGTGGFEQYF TGTGCCAGCTCACTAACCGGGACAGGGGGCTTCGAGCAGTACTTC
TRBJ2-7 TRBV18 - TRBD1 CASSPTRGSYEQYF TGTGCCAGCTCACCTACCAGGGGGTCGTACGAGCAGTACTTC
TRBJ2-2 TRBV5-1 - - CASSLGNSGNTGELFF TGCGCCAGCAGCTTGGGTAATAGCGGGAACACCGGGGAGCTGTTTTTT
TRBJ2-1 TRBV30 - TRBD2 CAWSVGLAGNEQFF TGCGCCTGGAGTGTGGGACTAGCGGGGAATGAGCAGTTCTTC
TRBJ2-1 TRBV9 - - CASSPWTANEQFF TGTGCCAGCAGCCCCTGGACAGCCAATGAGCAGTTCTTC
TRBJ2-3 TRBV19 - - CASSPNYYTDTQYF TGTGCCAGTAGTCCAAACTATTACACAGATACGCAGTATTTT
TRBJ2-1 TRBV9 few TRBD2 CASSPSSGRAVEQFF TGTGCCAGCAGCCCCAGTAGCGGGAGGGCGGTTGAGCAGTTCTTC
TRBJ2-7 TRBV5-4 - TRBD1 CASSSLGGSYEQYF TGTGCCAGCAGCTCCTTAGGGGGCTCATACGAGCAGTACTTC
TRBJ1-4 TRBV27 - TRBD1 CASSSGTGYNEKLFF TGTGCCAGCAGTTCCGGGACAGGCTATAATGAAAAACTGTTTTTT
TRBJ1-5 TRBV2 once TRBD1 CASSEAGGPNQPQHF TGTGCCAGCAGTGAGGCAGGGGGTCCCAATCAGCCCCAGCATTTT
TRBJ2-3 TRBV9 - - CASSAPGQGVPYF TGTGCCAGCAGCGCACCCGGTCAGGGCGTACCGTATTTT